This passage covers 19 T cell receptor beta chains from one sample sequenced in a study of CXCR3-negative and CXCR3-positive naive CD8 T cells. Study-wide results and limits: Researchers report that CXCR3-positive naive cells carry more hydrophobic TRB CDR3s than CXCR3-negative naive cells.

The antigens for these receptors are not known. It was by 5' RACE with UMI labels that the TRB cDNA libraries were prepared. TCRdb re-analyzed the 5' RACE reads; it lists each CDR3 protein once, without DNA. This sample contains about 98,000 distinct CDR3 sequences. The source material was naive CXCR3+ CD8+ T cells from blood. Subset given: CD45RO-CCR7+CD27+CD95- naive CD8+ T cells expressing CXCR3 (TNR3+). All receptors derive from a human donor in good health. Some clones in this sample may be carry-over from other donors' samples.

This chain joins TRBV27 and TRBJ2-7; the TRBD1 assignment by TCRdb is unverifiable without DNA. This CDR3 comprises 14 residues. Germline lookup yields CDR1 MNHEY and CDR2 SMNVEV (reference sequence). CDR3 protein: CASSLRQGAYEQYF.

This chain connects TRBV3-1 to TRBJ2-5; the TRBD1 assignment by TCRdb is unverifiable without DNA. The CDR3 has 14 residues. Germline CDR1 and CDR2: LGHDT and YNNKEL (reference sequence). The CDR3 sequence: CASSSPTGAETQYF.

V usage is TRBV20-1 and J usage is TRBJ2-7; the TCRdb call, TRBD1, lacks DNA for checking. Germline V lookup: CDR1 DFQATT, CDR2 SNEGSKA (reference sequence). The CDR3 is 13 amino acids. The CDR3 sequence is CSATGTASYEQYF.

The chain joins TRBV28 to TRBJ1-1. CDR1 MDHEN and CDR2 SYDVKM come from the germline V gene. CDR3 size: 14 residues. The chain's CDR3 is CASSFRGGHTEAFF.

The chain combines TRBV5-6 with TRBJ2-1; the TRBD2 assignment by TCRdb is unverifiable without DNA. The CDR3 runs 19 residues. CDR1 is SGHDT, CDR2 YYEEEE, per germline. CDR3 protein: CASSLTTTPRTSVYNEQFF.

The chain joins TRBV5-1 to TRBJ1-1. CDR3 length equals 14 residues. The V gene's germline CDR1 is SGHRS and CDR2 YFSETQ. CDR3 sequence: CASSLDRENTEAFF. The full variable domain, completed using reference TRBV5-1 and TRBJ1-1, is KAGVTQTPRYLIKTRGQQVTLSCSPISGHRSVSWYQQTPGQGLQFLFEYFSETQRNKGNFPGRFSGRQFSNSRSEMNVSTLELGDSALYLCASSLDRENTEAFFGQGTRLTVV.

The chain carries TRBV10-3 and TRBJ2-1; TCRdb gives TRBD1 as the D gene, but with no DNA this cannot be confirmed. The CDR3 loop spans 13 amino acids. In germline, CDR1 is ENHRY, CDR2 SYGVKD. The CDR3 is CAISPDRGNEQFF.

The rearrangement uses TRBV5-1 and TRBJ2-2. The V gene's germline CDR1 is SGHRS and CDR2 YFSETQ. The CDR3 covers 12 residues. The CDR3 is CASRDNTGELFF.

This chain joins TRBV5-1 and TRBJ1-1. The germline V gene has CDR1 SGHRS and CDR2 YFSETQ. CDR3 length equals 18 residues. The CDR3 loop reads CASSPTSGLGFRDTEAFF.

This chain links TRBV4-1 with TRBJ2-7. The CDR3 sequence is 16 residues long. The germline gives CDR1 MGHRA, CDR2 YSYEKL. The CDR3 here is CASSPSGRGDSYEQYF.

This chain connects TRBV14 to TRBJ2-1; TCRdb proposes TRBD1, but this gene call is untestable without DNA. The CDR3 loop spans 14 amino acids. Germline V gene sequence: CDR1 SGHDN, CDR2 FVKESK. Here the CDR3 reads CASRRTGTYNEQFF.

The genes are TRBV29-1 and TRBJ1-1; TCRdb proposes TRBD1, but this gene call is untestable without DNA. The CDR3 runs 11 residues. CDR1 is SQVTM, CDR2 ANQGSEA, per germline. The CDR3 sequence is CSVGGDTEAFF.

The V gene is TRBV27, the J gene TRBJ2-3. The germline gives CDR1 MNHEY, CDR2 SMNVEV (reference sequence). The CDR3 sequence is 14 residues long. This chain's CDR3 is CASSRPDSTDTQYF.

The rearrangement links TRBV7-2 to TRBJ2-7; TCRdb picks TRBD1, but there is no DNA to check that call. Per the germline V gene, CDR1 is SGHTA and CDR2 is FQGNSA. There are 13 residues in the CDR3. The chain's CDR3 is CASSSGPIYEQYF. The full variable domain, with the rest looked up from reference TRBV7-2 and TRBJ2-7, is GAGVSQSPSNKVTEKGKDVELRCDPISGHTALYWYRQSLGQGLEFLIYFQGNSAPDKSGLPSDRFSAERTGGSVSTLTIQRTQQEDSAVYLCASSSGPIYEQYFGPGTRLTVT.

The chain carries TRBV6-5 and TRBJ2-1; TCRdb's D call, TRBD1, is unchecked because there is no DNA. The CDR3 covers 13 residues. CDR1 is MNHEY, CDR2 SVGAGI, per germline. This CDR3 is CASSPDRANEQFF.

This chain uses TRBV7-9 with TRBJ1-1; TCRdb calls TRBD1, which cannot be checked without DNA. Germline V lookup: CDR1 SEHNR, CDR2 FQNEAQ (reference sequence). The CDR3 has 12 residues. The CDR3 protein is CASSFGTFEAFF.

The chain recombines TRBV28 with TRBJ2-7. The CDR3 is 12 amino acids. Germline CDR1 MDHEN, CDR2 SYDVKM. The CDR3 loop is CASSPLGYEQYF.

J is TRBJ2-1 and V is TRBV19; the TCRdb call, TRBD2, lacks DNA for checking. Per the germline V gene, CDR1 is LNHDA and CDR2 is SQIVND (reference sequence). The CDR3 runs to 15 residues. CDR3 protein: CASSIGLAGNNEQFF. Looking up the rest from reference TRBV19 and TRBJ2-1 gives the full variable domain: DGGITQSPKYLFRKEGQNVTLSCEQNLNHDAMYWYRQDPGQGLRLIYYSQIVNDFQKGDIAEGYSVSREKKESFPLTVTSAQKNPTAFYLCASSIGLAGNNEQFFGPGTRLTVL.

The chain has TRBV29-1 and TRBJ2-3; TCRdb picks TRBD2, but there is no DNA to check that call. Looked up from germline, CDR1 is SQVTM and CDR2 is ANQGSEA. The CDR3 extends over 14 amino acids. The CDR3 is CSVEVPAGVDTQYF.